A single sample gave rise to the 22 T cell receptor beta chains below, sequenced in a study of blood T cell repertoires in COVID-19. TCRdb's table, derived via immunoSEQ multiplex PCR, lists solely in-frame clones and lacks some. The sample has about 200,000 clones, roughly 84% seen once. Sequenced: PBMCs or T cells enriched from blood (not recorded which). Source of these receptors: a young woman who had been exposed to COVID-19.

This chain joins TRBV5-5 and TRBJ2-1, with 12 bases fitting TRBD2. Per the germline V gene, CDR1 is SGHKS and CDR2 is YYEKEE (reference sequence). V shed 0 bases and J 5 bases; nucleotides not matched to a gene: 6. The CDR3 is 17 residues long. The CDR3 reads CASSLVASGGGNNEQFF. CDR3 bases: TGTGCCAGCAGCTTGGTAGCTAGCGGGGGGGGCAACAATGAGCAGTTCTTC.

This clone was recorded once. The chain employs TRBV7-2 and TRBJ2-5, with D possibly matching TRBD1 (6 bases). Deletions cut 8 bases from V and 2 bases from J, with 15 bases between. The CDR3 has 14 amino acids. The germline V gene has CDR1 SGHTA and CDR2 FQGNSA. CDR3 sequence reads: CASVHRDKQETQYF. The CDR3 coding sequence is TGTGCCAGCGTACACCGGGACAAACAAGAGACCCAGTACTTC.

CDR3 amino acids: CASSSFDPTDQPQHF. Here the CDR3 DNA reads TGTGCCAGCAGCTCATTTGACCCGACAGACCAGCCCCAGCATTTT. The chain couples TRBV7-9 to TRBJ1-5, with TRBD1 as a possible D gene (5 bases). This CDR3 contains 15 residues. Germline assignment: CDR1 SEHNR and CDR2 FQNEAQ (reference sequence). The V and J ends lost 4 bases and 7 bases respectively, with 17 bases between them. Filled out from reference TRBV7-9 and TRBJ1-5, the complete variable domain reads DTGVSQNPRHKITKRGQNVTFRCDPISEHNRLYWYRQTLGQGPEFLTYFQNEAQLEKSRLLSDRFSAERPKGSFSTLEIQRTEQGDSAMYLCASSSFDPTDQPQHFGDGTRLSIL.

This rearrangement joins TRBV6-5 to TRBJ1-2, with D hard to call. V shed 8 bases and J shed 6 bases, with 10 bases lying between them. The germline V gene encodes CDR1 MNHEY and CDR2 SVGAGI. The CDR3 covers 11 residues. The CDR3 region is CASGVFDGYTF. In nucleotides, the CDR3 is TGTGCCAGCGGAGTCTTTGATGGCTACACCTTC.

The chain is built from TRBV9 and TRBJ2-7; no reliable D call. The V gene's germline CDR1 is SGDLS and CDR2 YYNGEE. Trimming stripped 3 bases from V and 2 bases from J, with 12 bases between. This CDR3 comprises 14 residues. The CDR3 protein is CASSARPSTYEQYF. The CDR3 nucleotides read TGTGCCAGCAGCGCGCGCCCATCCACCTACGAGCAGTACTTC.

The chain has TRBV6-1 and TRBJ1-2, with unresolved D. The CDR3 contains 11 residues. Trimming left V 2 bases short and J 7 bases short, with 5 bases between. CDR1 MNHNS and CDR2 SASEGT come from the germline V gene. The CDR3 region has the DNA TGTGCCAGCAGTGAAAGCCTTGGCTACACCTTC. Its protein product is CASSESLGYTF.

V is TRBV19 and J is TRBJ2-5, with TRBD1 matching over 7 bases. The junction had 3 bases not matched to a gene; V was cut back by 3 bases and J by 5 bases. The CDR3 has 13 amino acids. Per germline, CDR1 LNHDA and CDR2 SQIVND (reference sequence). This CDR3 reads CASSMNRGETQYF. Here the CDR3 DNA reads TGTGCCAGTAGTATGAACAGGGGTGAGACCCAGTACTTC.

The genes are TRBV7-2 and TRBJ2-7, with unresolved D. Looked up from germline, CDR1 is SGHTA and CDR2 is FQGNSA. V lost 5 bases and J 3 bases, leaving 8 bases between the germline ends. The CDR3 covers 12 residues. CDR3 region: CASSQLVYEQYF. As DNA, the CDR3 is TGTGCCAGCAGCCAACTCGTCTACGAGCAGTACTTC.

This chain links TRBV9 with TRBJ1-2; D gene ambiguous. The V and J ends lost 2 bases and 5 bases respectively, with 13 bases between them. The CDR3 consists of 14 residues. The germline V gene encodes CDR1 SGDLS and CDR2 YYNGEE. The CDR3 here is CASSVSGRSYGYTF. CDR3 sequence (DNA): TGTGCCAGCAGCGTCAGCGGTCGTTCGTATGGCTACACCTTC.

The chain uses TRBV9 and TRBJ2-3; 7 bases line up with TRBD1. The CDR3 covers 15 residues. Trimming removed 5 bases from V and 2 bases from J; junction bases left unmatched: 8. Germline values: CDR1 SGDLS, CDR2 YYNGEE. CDR3 in amino acids: CASRPYDRDTDTQYF. The CDR3, as DNA: TGTGCCAGCAGGCCTTACGACAGGGACACAGATACGCAGTATTTT. Based on the CDR3 plus reference TRBV9 and TRBJ2-3, the full variable domain is DSGVTQTPKHLITATGQRVTLRCSPRSGDLSVYWYQQSLDQGLQFLIQYYNGEERAKGNILERFSAQQFPDLHSELNLSSLELGDSALYFCASRPYDRDTDTQYFGPGTRLTVL.

J is TRBJ1-2 and V is TRBV7-2; 8 bases align to TRBD1. Trimming cost V 5 bases and J 0 bases; bases outside gene matches: 8. Germline V gene lookup returns CDR1 SGHTA and CDR2 FQGNSA. The CDR3 runs to 16 residues. For the CDR3, the DNA is TGTGCCAGCAGCCATATCCGGGACAGGCCTAACTATGGCTACACCTTC. Translated: CASSHIRDRPNYGYTF.

V usage is TRBV14 and J usage is TRBJ2-7; D might be TRBD2 (5 bases). The V end was cut by 0 bases, the J end by 3 bases, with 15 bases between. This CDR3 has 16 residues. The V gene's germline CDR1 is SGHDN and CDR2 FVKESK. This CDR3 is CASSQEAMRVGYEQYF. In nucleotides, the CDR3 is TGTGCCAGCAGCCAAGAGGCCATGAGGGTCGGCTACGAGCAGTACTTC.

This chain links TRBV2 with TRBJ2-1, with 13 nucleotides matching TRBD2. The CDR3 consists of 15 residues. The trim removed 5 bases at V and 7 bases at J, leaving 5 bases unmatched. Germline loops: CDR1 SNHLY, CDR2 FYNNEI. The CDR3 loop reads CASSPGTSGANEQFF. The CDR3, as DNA: TGTGCCAGCAGTCCCGGGACTAGCGGGGCTAATGAGCAGTTCTTC.

This clone was seen a single time. This rearrangement joins TRBV10-3 to TRBJ2-3; D is unresolved. Deletions cut 6 bases from V and 9 bases from J, with 10 bases between. CDR3 length equals 11 residues. Germline CDR1 ENHRY, CDR2 SYGVKD. In DNA form, the CDR3 reads TGTGCCATCAGACGCATGAGGACGCAGTATTTT. It codes for CAIRRMRTQYF.

The V gene is TRBV21-1, the J gene TRBJ2-2; the table assigns TRBD2, which was not confirmed against the DNA. TRBV21-1 is annotated as a pseudogene. The CDR3 spans 11 residues. CDR3 nucleotides: TGTGCCAGCAGCCTAGACGGGGAGCTGTTTTTT. Its protein product is CASSLDGELFF.

The CDR3 coding sequence is TGTGCCAGCAGTTCGGACAGGAGAAGGGCTTTCTTT. It codes for CASSSDRRRAFF. The chain combines TRBV3-1 (or the pseudogene TRBV3-2) with TRBJ1-1; 7 bases map to TRBD1. In germline, CDR1 is LGHDT, CDR2 YNNKEL (reference sequence). The CDR3 covers 12 residues. The junction had 9 bases not matched to a gene; V was cut back by 6 bases and J by 11 bases.

V is TRBV15 and J is TRBJ2-6, with D tentatively TRBD1 (5 bases). The CDR3 has 19 residues. Germline CDR1 is LNHNV and CDR2 is YYDKDF (reference sequence). Between the trimmed V and J ends, which lost 0 bases and 0 bases, there was a span of 15 bases. This CDR3 is CATSRDGQGPGSGANVLTF. CDR3 coding DNA: TGTGCCACCAGCAGAGACGGACAAGGGCCGGGCTCTGGGGCCAACGTCCTGACTTTC.

The chain employs TRBV5-6 and TRBJ1-1, with 11 bases lining up with TRBD1. The CDR3 loop spans 14 amino acids. Per germline, CDR1 SGHDT and CDR2 YYEEEE. With V trimmed by 4 bases and J by 4 bases, 3 bases remained unmatched. Here the CDR3 DNA reads TGTGCCAGCAGCCGAGGGACAGGGGGCACTGAAGCTTTCTTT. Residues: CASSRGTGGTEAFF.

DNA for the CDR3: TGTGCCAGCTCTATTATCGGGGACAGGGGGCGCAACTTAGCAGATACGCAGTATTTT. This translates into CASSIIGDRGRNLADTQYF. This chain joins TRBV18 and TRBJ2-3; the match to TRBD1 covers 12 bases. Germline V gene lookup returns CDR1 KGHSH and CDR2 LQKENI. The CDR3 is 19 residues long. The V gene end was trimmed by 6 bases and the J gene end by 4 bases; junction bases not matched to a gene: 17.

The rearrangement links TRBV10-1 to TRBJ1-1; D perhaps matches TRBD1 (5 bases). Trimming removed 3 bases from V and 4 bases from J, with 12 bases in between. The CDR3 runs 14 residues. CDR1 is WNHNN, CDR2 SYGVQD, per germline (reference sequence). CDR3 amino acids: CASSELGQGTEAFF. Here the CDR3 DNA reads TGCGCCAGCAGTGAACTGGGGCAGGGCACTGAAGCTTTCTTT.

The chain uses TRBV25-1 and TRBJ1-6; tentatively, D is TRBD1 (5 bases). The CDR3 extends over 14 amino acids. The V end was cut by 7 bases, the J end by 8 bases, with 15 bases between. Germline loops: CDR1 MGHDK, CDR2 SYGVNS. For the CDR3, the DNA is TGTGCCAGCATACAAGCAGGGCGAGATTCACCCCTCCACTTT. Protein product: CASIQAGRDSPLHF.

This chain uses TRBV6-1 with TRBJ2-7, with 8 positions matching TRBD1. The CDR3 totals 14 residues. Trimming at V came to 1 base and at J to 4 bases, leaving 3 bases not matched to a gene. CDR1 and CDR2 from the germline V gene are MNHNS and SASEGT. The CDR3 here is CASSEGTGLYEQYF. In DNA, the CDR3 is TGTGCCAGCAGTGAAGGGACAGGGCTTTACGAGCAGTACTTC.